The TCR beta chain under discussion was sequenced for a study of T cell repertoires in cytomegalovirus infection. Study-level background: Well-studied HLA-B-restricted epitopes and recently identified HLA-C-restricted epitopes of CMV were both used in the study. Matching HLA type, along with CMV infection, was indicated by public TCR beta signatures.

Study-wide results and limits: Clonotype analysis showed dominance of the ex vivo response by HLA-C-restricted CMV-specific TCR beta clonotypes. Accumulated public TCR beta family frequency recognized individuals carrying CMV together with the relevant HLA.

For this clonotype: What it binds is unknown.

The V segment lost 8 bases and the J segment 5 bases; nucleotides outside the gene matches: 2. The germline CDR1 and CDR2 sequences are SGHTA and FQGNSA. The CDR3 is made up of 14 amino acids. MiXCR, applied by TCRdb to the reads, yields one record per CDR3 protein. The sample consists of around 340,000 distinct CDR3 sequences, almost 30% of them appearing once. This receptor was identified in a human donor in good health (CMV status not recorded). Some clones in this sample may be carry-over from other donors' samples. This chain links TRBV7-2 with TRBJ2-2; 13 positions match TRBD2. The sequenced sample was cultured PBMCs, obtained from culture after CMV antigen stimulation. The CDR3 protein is CASSGLAGTGELFF. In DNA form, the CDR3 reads TGTGCCAGCTCGGGACTAGCGGGAACCGGGGAGCTGTTTTTT.